The 10 T cell receptor beta chains below come from one sample, sequenced in a study of T-cell reconstitution after alpha-beta-depleted transplantation in children. TCRbeta library preparation incorporated unique molecular identifiers. MiXCR, run by TCRdb on the PCR reads, gives a single entry per CDR3 protein. Altogether about 72,000 distinct CDR3 sequences are present, about 6.7% being singletons, with the ten largest covering over 2.5%. Sequencing was performed on PBMCs from the stem cell graft donor, taken from the stem cell graft. The receptors stem from a human donor who donated a stem cell graft to a child with acute lymphoblastic leukemia.

The chain couples TRBV4-2 to TRBJ1-2, with D maybe TRBD1 (5 bases). This CDR3 has 16 amino acids. Germline V gene sequence: CDR1 LGHNA, CDR2 YNFKEQ. Trimming shortened V by 0 bases and J by 0 bases, and 11 bases separated the two germline ends. The CDR3 here is CASSQDLGDANYGYTF. CDR3 sequence (DNA): TGTGCCAGCAGCCAAGATTTAGGGGATGCTAACTATGGCTACACCTTC.

The rearrangement joins TRBV20-1 to TRBJ1-2; 7 bases line up with TRBD1. Germline V gene sequence: CDR1 DFQATT, CDR2 SNEGSKA (reference sequence). Trimming removed 5 bases from V and 3 bases from J; junction bases left unmatched: 6. The CDR3 consists of 13 residues. In DNA form, the CDR3 reads TGCAGTGCTGACAGGGAAGTCGACTATGGCTACACCTTC. Residues: CSADREVDYGYTF.

V and J are TRBV29-1 and TRBJ1-2, with a tentative D call TRBD1 (5 bases). Trimming shortened V by 1 base and J by 0 bases, and 21 bases separated the two germline ends. The CDR3 contains 18 residues. The germline gives CDR1 SQVTM, CDR2 ANQGSEA. This CDR3 reads CSVEAIRDLIPSNYGYTF. In DNA, the CDR3 is TGCAGCGTTGAAGCCATCCGGGACCTCATCCCCTCTAACTATGGCTACACCTTC.

A few counts support this clonotype. This chain links TRBV12-3 or TRBV12-4 with TRBJ2-2, with a possible D match to TRBD2 (5 bases). Trimming removed 7 bases at V and 4 bases at J, with 16 bases between. This CDR3 is 15 amino acids long. CDR3 in amino acids: CASKMAGEGTGELFF. CDR3 sequence (DNA): TGTGCCAGCAAGATGGCGGGCGAGGGCACCGGGGAGCTGTTTTTT.

This clonotype was seen at least ten times. The chain combines TRBV28 with TRBJ2-2; no clear D gene. CDR1 is MDHEN, CDR2 SYDVKM, per germline. V lost 4 bases, J lost 6 bases, and 9 bases lay in between. The CDR3 consists of 13 residues. The DNA for the CDR3 is TGTGCCAGCAGTTACACCGAACCCGGGGAGCTGTTTTTT. Amino acids: CASSYTEPGELFF.

In its sample, this clonotype was seen a few times. The rearrangement joins TRBV10-3 to TRBJ1-6; D possibly corresponds to TRBD1 (5 bases). Trimming stripped 4 bases from V and 5 bases from J, with 21 bases between. The CDR3 is 18 residues long. Germline CDR1 is ENHRY and CDR2 is SYGVKD. This CDR3 is CAISGGGGAVGDNSPLHF. CDR3 DNA sequence: TGTGCCATCAGTGGCGGGGGAGGGGCGGTTGGAGATAATTCACCCCTCCACTTT.

The chain combines TRBV7-3 with TRBJ2-3; the D is unclear. This CDR3 region has 13 residues. Germline CDR1 reads SGHTA; CDR2 reads FQGTGA. V shed 5 bases and J shed 6 bases, with 12 bases lying between them. CDR3 sequence: CASSPTSVDTQYF. The DNA of the CDR3 is TGTGCCAGCAGCCCCACCTCGGTGGATACGCAGTATTTT.

This clonotype was counted ten times or more. The chain combines TRBV14 with TRBJ2-7; D is uncertain. The CDR3 has 16 amino acids. V was shortened by 4 bases and J by 4 bases, with 20 bases between the two germline ends. CDR1 is SGHDN, CDR2 FVKESK, per germline. The DNA for the CDR3 is TGTGCCAGCAGCCCAACTCGGCCCCTCAGACAATACGAGCAGTACTTC. It translates to CASSPTRPLRQYEQYF.

This clonotype has at least ten counts. V usage is TRBV29-1 and J usage is TRBJ2-1; the match to TRBD1 covers 7 bases. Trimming cost V 6 bases and J 6 bases; bases outside gene matches: 2. Germline V gene sequence: CDR1 SQVTM, CDR2 ANQGSEA. The CDR3 totals 11 residues. The CDR3 nucleotides read TGCAGCGTGGGGGACAGCAATGAGCAGTTCTTC. Amino acids: CSVGDSNEQFF.

This chain links TRBV19 with TRBJ2-5; tentatively, D is TRBD1 (5 bases). Germline V gene lookup returns CDR1 LNHDA and CDR2 SQIVND (reference sequence). V lost 1 base to trimming and J lost 2 bases, with 8 bases between them. The CDR3 has 14 amino acids. In DNA, the CDR3 is TGTGCCAGTAGTATAGTTCCAGGGCAAGAGACCCAGTACTTC. Translating gives CASSIVPGQETQYF.